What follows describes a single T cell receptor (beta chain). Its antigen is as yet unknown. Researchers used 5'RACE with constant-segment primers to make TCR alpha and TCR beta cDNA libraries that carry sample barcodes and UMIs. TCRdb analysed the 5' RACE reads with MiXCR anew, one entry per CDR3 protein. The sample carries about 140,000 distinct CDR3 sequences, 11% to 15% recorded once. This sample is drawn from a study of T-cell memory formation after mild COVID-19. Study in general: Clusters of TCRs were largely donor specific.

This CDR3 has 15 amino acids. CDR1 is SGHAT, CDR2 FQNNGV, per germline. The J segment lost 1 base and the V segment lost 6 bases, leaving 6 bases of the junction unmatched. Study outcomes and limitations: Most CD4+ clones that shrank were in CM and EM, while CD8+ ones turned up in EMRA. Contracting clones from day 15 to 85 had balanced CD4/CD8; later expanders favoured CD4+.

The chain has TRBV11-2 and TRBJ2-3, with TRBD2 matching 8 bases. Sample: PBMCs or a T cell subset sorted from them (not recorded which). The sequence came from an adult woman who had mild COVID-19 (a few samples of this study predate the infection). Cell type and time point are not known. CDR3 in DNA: TGTGCCAGCAGGCCTTGGCGGGGGGGCACAGATACGCAGTATTTT. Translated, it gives CASRPWRGGTDTQYF.